The clone carrying this T cell receptor beta chain was observed a handful of times. This entry is derived from a study of blood T cell repertoires in COVID-19. On the study more broadly: COVID-19 samples collected from the United States, Italy and Spain covered acute and convalescent phases.

Seattle participants joined during active infection and were tracked over time. This table comes from immunoSEQ multiplex PCR, and its TCRdb copy is limited to in-frame clones, with some not included. The sample has a few hundred thousand clones; 90% are singletons. Sequencing was performed on peripheral blood. This TCR was recovered from a woman in her thirties or forties with COVID-19, enrolled during active disease.

CDR3 amino acids: CASSSPGQGNEAFF. CDR3 sequence (DNA): TGTGCCAGCAGTTCGCCGGGACAGGGAAATGAAGCTTTCTTT. The chain links TRBV5-4 to TRBJ1-1, with 9 bases that match TRBD1. Germline trimming cut 5 bases from V and 7 bases from J; bases unmatched to any gene: 9. Per germline, CDR1 SGHNT and CDR2 YYREEE (reference sequence). There are 14 residues in the CDR3.